The clone carrying this TCR beta chain rates as medium-sized. The antigen is unknown. This CDR3 has 12 amino acids. Germline V gives CDR1 MDHEN, CDR2 SYDVKM. V lost 11 bases, J lost 3 bases, and 13 bases lay in between. The data were taken from a study of prognosis after radiotherapy for stage I lung cancer. Whole-study context: None of the patients had concurrent treatment alongside stereotactic body radiotherapy. The study, taken as a whole, reports: It is unknown whether the expanded TCR clones recognize the tumor. Following stereotactic body radiation therapy, unique TCR clone counts fell, with a median of about 10,000 versus 6,900.

The authors drew 4.5 to 7 milliliters of peripheral blood at each of two time points. Two rounds of multiplex PCR amplified TCR beta CDR3 from genomic DNA. Round one of PCR was performed, and it used primers specific to each TRBV and TRBJ gene. Each CDR3 protein is one row after TCRdb ran MiXCR on the multiplex PCR reads. Altogether some 14,000 distinct CDR3 sequences are present, around 50% being singletons, with the ten largest covering roughly 26%. This receptor was obtained from a donor over 45 with non-small cell lung cancer. Sequenced material: PBMCs, taken before or after stereotactic body radiation therapy (not recorded which). The chain combines TRBV28 with TRBJ1-1; perhaps TRBD1 as D (5 bases). CDR3 amino acids: CASGGDDTEAFF. CDR3 DNA sequence: TGTGCCTCCGGGGGAGACGACACTGAAGCTTTCTTT. The full variable domain, with the rest looked up from reference TRBV28 and TRBJ1-1, is DVKVTQSSRYLVKRTGEKVFLECVQDMDHENMFWYRQDPGLGLRLIYFSYDVKMKEKGDIPEGYSVSREKKERFSLILESASTNQTSMYLCASGGDDTEAFFGQGTRLTVV.